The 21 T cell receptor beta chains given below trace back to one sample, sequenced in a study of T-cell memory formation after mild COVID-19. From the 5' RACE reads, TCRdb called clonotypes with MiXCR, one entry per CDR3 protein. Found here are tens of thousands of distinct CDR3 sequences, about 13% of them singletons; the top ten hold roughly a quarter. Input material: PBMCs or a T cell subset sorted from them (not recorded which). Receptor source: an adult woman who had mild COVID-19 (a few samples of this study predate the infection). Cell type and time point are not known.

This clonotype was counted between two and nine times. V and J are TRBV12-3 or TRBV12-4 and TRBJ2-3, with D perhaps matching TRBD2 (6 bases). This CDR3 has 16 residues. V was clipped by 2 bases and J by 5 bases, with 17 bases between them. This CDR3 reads CASSLLAEGALDTQYF. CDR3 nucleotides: TGTGCCAGCAGTTTACTTGCGGAGGGTGCCTTAGATACGCAGTATTTT.

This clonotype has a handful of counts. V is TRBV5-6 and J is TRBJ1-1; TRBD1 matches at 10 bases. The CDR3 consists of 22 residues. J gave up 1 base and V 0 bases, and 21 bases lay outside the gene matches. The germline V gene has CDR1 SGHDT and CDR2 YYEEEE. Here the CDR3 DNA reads TGTGCCAGCAGCTTGGCAAAAGGGACAGGGGAGTCCCTTTCGCGGAAGAACACTGAAGCTTTCTTT. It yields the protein CASSLAKGTGESLSRKNTEAFF.

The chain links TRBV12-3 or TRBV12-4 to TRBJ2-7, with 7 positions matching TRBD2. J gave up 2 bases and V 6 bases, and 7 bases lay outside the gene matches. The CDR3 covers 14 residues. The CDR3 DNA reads TGTGCCAGCAGGGGCGGGAGCGGAGCCTACGAGCAGTACTTC. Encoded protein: CASRGGSGAYEQYF.

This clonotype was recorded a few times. CDR3 loop: CASSTDRGLFYEQYF. The CDR3 region has the DNA TGTGCCAGCAGTACGGACAGAGGGCTATTCTACGAGCAGTACTTC. The rearrangement uses TRBV6-1 and TRBJ2-7, with D possibly TRBD1 on 6 matching bases. The CDR3 length is 15 residues. Germline V gene data show CDR1 as MNHNS and CDR2 as SASEGT. V was shortened by 5 bases and J by 3 bases, with 17 bases between the two germline ends.

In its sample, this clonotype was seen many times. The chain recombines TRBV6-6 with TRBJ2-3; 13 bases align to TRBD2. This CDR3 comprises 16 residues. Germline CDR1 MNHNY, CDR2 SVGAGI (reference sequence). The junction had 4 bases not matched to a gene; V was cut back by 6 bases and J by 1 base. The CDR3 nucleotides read TGTGCCAGCAGACCTACTAGCGGGAGGGGCACAGATACGCAGTATTTT. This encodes CASRPTSGRGTDTQYF.

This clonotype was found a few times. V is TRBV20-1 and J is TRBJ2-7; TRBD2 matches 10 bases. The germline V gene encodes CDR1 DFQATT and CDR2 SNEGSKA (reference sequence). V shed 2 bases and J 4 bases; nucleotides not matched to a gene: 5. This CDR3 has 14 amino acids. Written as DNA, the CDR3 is TGCAGTGCTAGATCCGGGACTAGCGTGTACGAGCAGTACTTC. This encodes CSARSGTSVYEQYF.

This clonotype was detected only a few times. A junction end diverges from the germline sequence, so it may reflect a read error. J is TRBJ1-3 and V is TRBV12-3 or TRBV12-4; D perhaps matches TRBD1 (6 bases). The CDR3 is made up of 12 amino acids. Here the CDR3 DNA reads TGTGCCAGCAGTCTCGACCACAGGGAAGAGAAATTT. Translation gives CASSLDHREEKF.

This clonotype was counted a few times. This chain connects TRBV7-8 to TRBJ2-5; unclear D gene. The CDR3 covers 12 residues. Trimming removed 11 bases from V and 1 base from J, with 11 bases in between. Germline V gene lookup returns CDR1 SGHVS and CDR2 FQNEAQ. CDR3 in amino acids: CASYIGQETQYF. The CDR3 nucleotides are TGTGCCTCCTACATAGGCCAAGAGACCCAGTACTTC.

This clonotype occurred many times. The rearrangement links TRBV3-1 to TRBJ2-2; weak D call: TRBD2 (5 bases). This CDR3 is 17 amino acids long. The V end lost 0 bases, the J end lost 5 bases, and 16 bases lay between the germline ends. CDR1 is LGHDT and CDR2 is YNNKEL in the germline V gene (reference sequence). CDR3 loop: CASSQDGPSGGTGELFF. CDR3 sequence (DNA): TGTGCCAGCAGCCAAGATGGGCCATCGGGCGGGACCGGGGAGCTGTTTTTT.

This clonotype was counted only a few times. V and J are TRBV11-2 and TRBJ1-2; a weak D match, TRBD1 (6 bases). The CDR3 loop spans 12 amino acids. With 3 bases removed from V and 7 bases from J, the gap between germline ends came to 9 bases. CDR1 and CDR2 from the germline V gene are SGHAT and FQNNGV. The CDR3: CASSLTGPGYTF. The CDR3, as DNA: TGTGCCAGCAGCTTGACAGGACCTGGCTACACCTTC.

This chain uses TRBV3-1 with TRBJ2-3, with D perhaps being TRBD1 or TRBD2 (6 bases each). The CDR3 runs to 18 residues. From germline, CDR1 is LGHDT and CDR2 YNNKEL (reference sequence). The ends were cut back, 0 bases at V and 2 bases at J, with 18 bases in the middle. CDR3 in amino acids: CASSQDPPWGANTDTQYF. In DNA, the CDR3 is TGTGCCAGCAGCCAAGACCCCCCATGGGGGGCCAACACAGATACGCAGTATTTT.

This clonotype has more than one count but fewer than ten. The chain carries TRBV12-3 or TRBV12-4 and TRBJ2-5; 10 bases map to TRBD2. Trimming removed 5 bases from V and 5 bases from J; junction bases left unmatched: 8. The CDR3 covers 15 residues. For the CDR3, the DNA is TGTGCCAGCAGTCCAAAGGATAGCGGGAGGGAGACCCAGTACTTC. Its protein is CASSPKDSGRETQYF.

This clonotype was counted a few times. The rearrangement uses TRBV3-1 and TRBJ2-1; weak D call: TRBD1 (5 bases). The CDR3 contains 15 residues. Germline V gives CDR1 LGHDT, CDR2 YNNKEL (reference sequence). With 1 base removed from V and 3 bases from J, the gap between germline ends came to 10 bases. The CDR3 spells CASSQVGQGYNEQFF. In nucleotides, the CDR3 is TGTGCCAGCAGCCAAGTGGGGCAGGGCTACAATGAGCAGTTCTTC.

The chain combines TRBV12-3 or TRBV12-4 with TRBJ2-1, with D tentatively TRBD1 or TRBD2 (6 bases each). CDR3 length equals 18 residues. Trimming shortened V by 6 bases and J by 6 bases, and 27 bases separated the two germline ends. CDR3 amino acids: CASSTTYEGDSRGNEQFF. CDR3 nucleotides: TGTGCCAGCAGCACCACCTACGAGGGGGACTCACGGGGCAATGAGCAGTTCTTC.

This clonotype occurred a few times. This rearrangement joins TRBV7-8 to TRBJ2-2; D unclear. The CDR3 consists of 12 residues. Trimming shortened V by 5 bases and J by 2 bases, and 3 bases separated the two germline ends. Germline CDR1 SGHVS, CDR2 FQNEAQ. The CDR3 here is CASSGNTGELFF. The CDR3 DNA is TGTGCCAGCAGCGGAAACACCGGGGAGCTGTTTTTT.

DNA for the CDR3: TGCAGTGCTAGAGTAGCGGGGCAGCCCTACAATGAGCAGTTCTTC. Its protein product is CSARVAGQPYNEQFF. The rearrangement links TRBV20-1 to TRBJ2-1; 8 bases map to TRBD2. The CDR3 contains 15 residues. Germline V gene lookup returns CDR1 DFQATT and CDR2 SNEGSKA (reference sequence). V was pared by 1 base and J by 2 bases, with 4 bases of the junction left unmatched.

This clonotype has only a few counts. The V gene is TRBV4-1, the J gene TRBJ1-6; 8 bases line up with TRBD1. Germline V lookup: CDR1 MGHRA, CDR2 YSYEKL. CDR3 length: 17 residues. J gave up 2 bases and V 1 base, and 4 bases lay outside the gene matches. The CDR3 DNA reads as TGCGCCAGCAGCCAAGTTGCAGGGGGCGCCTATAATTCACCCCTCCACTTT. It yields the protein CASSQVAGGAYNSPLHF.

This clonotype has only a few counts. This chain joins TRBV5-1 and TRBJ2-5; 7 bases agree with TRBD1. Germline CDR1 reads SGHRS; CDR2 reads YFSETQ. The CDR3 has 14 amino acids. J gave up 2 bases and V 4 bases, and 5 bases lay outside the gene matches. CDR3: CASSVDRAQETQYF. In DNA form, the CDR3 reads TGCGCCAGCAGCGTTGACAGGGCACAAGAGACCCAGTACTTC.

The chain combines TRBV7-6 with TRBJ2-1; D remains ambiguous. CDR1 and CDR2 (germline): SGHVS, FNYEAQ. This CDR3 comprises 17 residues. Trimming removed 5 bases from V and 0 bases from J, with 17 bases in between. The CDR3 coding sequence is TGTGCCAGCAGCCCCGAACGATTCGGAAGCTCCTACAATGAGCAGTTCTTC. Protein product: CASSPERFGSSYNEQFF.

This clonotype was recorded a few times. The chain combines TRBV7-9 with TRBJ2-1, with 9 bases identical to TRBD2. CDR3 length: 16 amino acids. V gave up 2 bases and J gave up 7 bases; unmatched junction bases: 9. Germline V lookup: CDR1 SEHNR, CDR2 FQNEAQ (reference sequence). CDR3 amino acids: CASSLQASGVWNEQFF. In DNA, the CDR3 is TGTGCCAGCAGCTTACAGGCTAGCGGGGTATGGAATGAGCAGTTCTTC. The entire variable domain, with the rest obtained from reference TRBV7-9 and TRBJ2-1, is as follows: DTGVSQNPRHKITKRGQNVTFRCDPISEHNRLYWYRQTLGQGPEFLTYFQNEAQLEKSRLLSDRFSAERPKGSFSTLEIQRTEQGDSAMYLCASSLQASGVWNEQFFGPGTRLTVL.

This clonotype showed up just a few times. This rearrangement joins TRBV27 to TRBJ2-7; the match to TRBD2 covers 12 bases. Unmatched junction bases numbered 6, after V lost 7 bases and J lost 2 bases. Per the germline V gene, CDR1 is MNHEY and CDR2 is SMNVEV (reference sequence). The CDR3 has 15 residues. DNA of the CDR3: TGTGCCAGCACCATTCGACTAGCGGGGGCCTACGAGCAGTACTTC. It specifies CASTIRLAGAYEQYF.